The rows below give T cell receptor beta chains drawn from one sample of a study of cytomegalovirus exposure and HLA in healthy donors. Assay: immunoSEQ multiplex PCR; the TCRdb copy retains only in-frame clones and omits some. The table records 60,000 to 85,000 clones, around two thirds of them present only once. Sequencing used PBMCs. Source of these receptors: a man aged 60-69 years in good health and CMV-seropositive. Each CDR3 is given with its conserved first and last residue. The D gene is left open where the match is weak. Some rows have no size entry. The others give once, few or many, or a class for an expanded clone.

>TRBV11-2|once|TRBJ1-1|TRBD1
TGTGCCAGCAGCTTTTTTCCCGCCGGGACAGGGACTTCTGAAGCTTTCTTT
CASSFFPAGTGTSEAFF
>TRBV25-1|few|TRBJ2-5|TRBD1
TGTGCCAGCAGTGCCGGACAGGCCTCAGGAGAGACCCAGTACTTC
CASSAGQASGETQYF
>TRBV5-1|.|TRBJ2-3|TRBD2
TGCGCCAGCAGCTTGGGGGGACTAGGCGCCCCAGATACGCAGTATTTT
CASSLGGLGAPDTQYF
>TRBV14|.|TRBJ1-2|TRBD1
TGTGCCAGCAGCCGGACAGGGGGCAATGGCTACACCTTC
CASSRTGGNGYTF
>TRBV19|.|TRBJ1-2|TRBD1
TGTGCCACCCCCTATAGCTTGGACAGGGGCTATGGCTACACCTTC
CATPYSLDRGYGYTF
>TRBV12-5|.|TRBJ1-4|.
TGTGCTAGTGGTTTGGGACGACAGAAGGGGTCTGAAAAACTGTTTTTT
CASGLGRQKGSEKLFF
>TRBV6-1|.|TRBJ1-6|TRBD1
TGTGCCAGCAACCTCGGACAGGGCGGATCACCCCTCCACTTT
CASNLGQGGSPLHF
>TRBV25-1|few|TRBJ2-5|.
TGTGCCAGCAGTGCCCCGGGTGCCAGGGCGCCCCAAGAGACCCAGTACTTC
CASSAPGARAPQETQYF
>TRBV2|.|TRBJ2-1|.
TGTGCCAGCCGGAGGGGAAGATACAATGAGCAGTTCTTC
CASRRGRYNEQFF
>TRBV6-1|.|TRBJ2-1|TRBD2
TGTGCCAGCACAGGACTAGCGGGAGACTACAATGAGCAGTTCTTC
CASTGLAGDYNEQFF
>TRBV27|.|TRBJ2-5|TRBD1
TGTGCCAGCAGTTTAGGTACAGGGGTCCCCGAGACCCAGTACTTC
CASSLGTGVPETQYF
>TRBV10-3|.|TRBJ2-5|.
TGTGCCATCAGTGAACAGATCCAAGAGACCCAGTACTTC
CAISEQIQETQYF
>TRBV25-1|few|TRBJ2-3|.
TGTGCCAGCAGTGAATCCCCGACAGATACGCAGTATTTT
CASSESPTDTQYF
>TRBV29-1|.|TRBJ2-3|.
TGCAGCGTTGATGGGGGGAGCTCAGATACGCAGTATTTT
CSVDGGSSDTQYF
>TRBV19|.|TRBJ2-5|TRBD1
TGTGCCAGTAGGATAGGGACAGACCAAGAGACCCAGTACTTC
CASRIGTDQETQYF
>TRBV6-6|.|TRBJ1-1|.
TGTGCCAGTTCTCGGACAGCGAACACTGAAGCTTTCTTT
CASSRTANTEAFF
>TRBV6-6|few|TRBJ2-3|.
TGTGCCAGCAGCACGGGGGGCCCTAGCACAGATACGCAGTATTTT
CASSTGGPSTDTQYF
>TRBV19|.|TRBJ2-7|TRBD1
TGTGCCAGTAGTATACATGGGACAGAAGCCTACGAGCAGTACTTC
CASSIHGTEAYEQYF
>TRBV7-6|.|TRBJ1-2|.
TGTGCCAGCAGCTTAAACGAAGGAGAAGGCTATGGCTACACCTTC
CASSLNEGEGYGYTF
>TRBV9|.|TRBJ2-3|TRBD1
TGTGCCAGTAGCGGGGGACAGGGGGCTTTAGATACGCAGTATTTT
CASSGGQGALDTQYF
>TRBV4-1|.|TRBJ1-5|TRBD1
TGCGCCAGCAGCCAAGTAGTTACAGGGGATCAGCCCCAGCATTTT
CASSQVVTGDQPQHF
>TRBV6-1|.|TRBJ2-3|.
TGTGCCAGCAGTGAAGGGCTAGCAAGCGCAGATACGCAGTATTTT
CASSEGLASADTQYF
>TRBV10-1|.|TRBJ2-7|.
TGCGCCAGCAGTGAGATGGGGGCTAGCGAGCAGTACTTC
CASSEMGASEQYF
>TRBV10-3|.|TRBJ2-7|.
TGTGCCATCAGGTCTAGCCCCGGCTCCTACGAGCAGTACTTC
CAIRSSPGSYEQYF
>TRBV10-3|.|TRBJ1-5|TRBD1
TGTGCCATCTCCCCCCAGGGGGCGAATCAGCCCCAGCATTTT
CAISPQGANQPQHF
>TRBV5-1|.|TRBJ1-1|.
TGCGCCAGCAGCTTCGCGGGATCTGAAGCTTTCTTT
CASSFAGSEAFF
>TRBV5-4|.|TRBJ1-1|.
TGTGCCAGCAGCTTATCAGAGAACACTGAAGCTTTCTTT
CASSLSENTEAFF
>TRBV10-3|.|TRBJ2-7|TRBD2
TGTGCCACCCATCCTGGCGGGAGTGCCTACGAGCAGTACTTC
CATHPGGSAYEQYF
>TRBV7-9|.|TRBJ2-7|TRBD2
TGTGCCAGCAGCGTCCCCTCGGCTAGCGGATCCTACGAGCAGTACTTC
CASSVPSASGSYEQYF
>TRBV5-4|.|TRBJ2-7|.
TGTGCCAGCAGCTTGGGTGGTGGGGCAACCTACGAGCAGTACTTC
CASSLGGGATYEQYF
>TRBV30|.|TRBJ2-7|TRBD1
TGTGCCTGGAGTCCTCCGGGACAGGACCGTACCTACGAGCAGTACTTC
CAWSPPGQDRTYEQYF
>TRBV11-2|once|TRBJ2-3|.
TGTGCCAGCGGCTTTGGGGGCGCAACAGATACGCAGTATTTT
CASGFGGATDTQYF
>TRBV6-6|.|TRBJ1-2|.
TGTGCCAGCAGTCTCACCTCGCCGAGGGAGCACTATGGCTACACCTTC
CASSLTSPREHYGYTF
>TRBV15|few|TRBJ2-1|.
TGTGCCACCAGCAGAGCGGGAGAAAGTGAGCAGTTCTTC
CATSRAGESEQFF
>TRBV7-3|once|TRBJ2-3|.
TGTGCCAGCAGCTTGGCTGAGGGGAGGCCAGATACGCAGTATTTT
CASSLAEGRPDTQYF
>TRBV28|.|TRBJ1-1|.
TGTGCCAGCAGAATTATGAACACTGAAGCTTTCTTT
CASRIMNTEAFF
>TRBV2|.|TRBJ2-5|.
TGTGCCAGCAGTAAGCGAGAAGAGGGAGAGACCCAGTACTTC
CASSKREEGETQYF
>TRBV4-2|few|TRBJ2-1|TRBD1
TGTGCCAGCAGCCGAAGGACAGGGGAGGGTGTGGAGGCGGGCTACAATGAGCAGTTCTTC
CASSRRTGEGVEAGYNEQFF
>TRBV9|.|TRBJ2-3|TRBD2
TGTGCCAGCGGCGTAAGGGCGGGAGGGACAGATACGCAGTATTTT
CASGVRAGGTDTQYF
>TRBV27|few|TRBJ2-3|TRBD2
TGTGCCAGCAGTTTCCTAGCGGGCAACACAGATACGCAGTATTTT
CASSFLAGNTDTQYF
>TRBV2|.|TRBJ1-1|TRBD1
TGTGCCAGCAGTGAAGCTCCACCGGGACAGGCACTTGAAGCTTTCTTT
CASSEAPPGQALEAFF
>TRBV6-5|.|TRBJ2-7|.
TGTGCCAGCAGTTACTTGGGGGGGCTCTCCTACGAGCAGTACTTC
CASSYLGGLSYEQYF
>TRBV7-9|.|TRBJ1-1|.
TGTTCCAGCAGCTTAGCGCGTGGGGGGGGACTGAACACTGAAGCTTTCTTT
CSSSLARGGGLNTEAFF
>TRBV6-6|.|TRBJ2-7|.
TGTGCCAGCAGTCTAGACTCCTACGAGCAGTACTTC
CASSLDSYEQYF
>TRBV2|.|TRBJ2-3|.
TGTGCCAGCACCTCACCGGACAGAACTAGCACAGATACGCAGTATTTT
CASTSPDRTSTDTQYF
>TRBV5-4|.|TRBJ2-1|TRBD2
TGTGCCAGCAGCCCTGGGACTAGCGGCTCGGGGGAGCAGTTCTTC
CASSPGTSGSGEQFF
>TRBV29-1|once|TRBJ1-2|.
TGCAGCGTCAGTAGGGACACCTCTAACTATGGCTACACCTTC
CSVSRDTSNYGYTF
>TRBV2|.|TRBJ1-5|.
TGTGCCAACTCAGGGGAAGGAGGTACTCAGCCCCAGCATTTT
CANSGEGGTQPQHF
>TRBV4-1|once|TRBJ2-7|.
TGCGCCAGCAGCCCCGGCTACGAGCAGTACTTC
CASSPGYEQYF
>TRBV29-1|.|TRBJ2-7|.
TGCAGCGTTGAAGGGCCCCTCTCCTACGAGCAGTACTTC
CSVEGPLSYEQYF
>TRBV7-2|.|TRBJ1-2|.
TGTGCCAGCAGCTTAGATCGGTTTACCCCGGCTAACTATGGCTACACCTTC
CASSLDRFTPANYGYTF
>TRBV19|.|TRBJ2-7|TRBD1
TGTGCCAGTAGTATAACAGGGGCTTCCAACTACGAGCAGTACTTC
CASSITGASNYEQYF
>TRBV30|.|TRBJ1-3|TRBD1
TGTGCCTGGAGTGAGACAGGGGCTGGAAACACCATATATTTT
CAWSETGAGNTIYF
>TRBV11-2|.|TRBJ2-1|.
TGTGCCAGCAGCTCCCCTTTCCCAGGGTCAGGGCTGACCCACAATGAGCAGTTCTTC
CASSSPFPGSGLTHNEQFF
>TRBV5-8|.|TRBJ2-2|.
TGTGCCAGCAGCAGGGGGACCTACACCGGGGAGCTGTTTTTT
CASSRGTYTGELFF